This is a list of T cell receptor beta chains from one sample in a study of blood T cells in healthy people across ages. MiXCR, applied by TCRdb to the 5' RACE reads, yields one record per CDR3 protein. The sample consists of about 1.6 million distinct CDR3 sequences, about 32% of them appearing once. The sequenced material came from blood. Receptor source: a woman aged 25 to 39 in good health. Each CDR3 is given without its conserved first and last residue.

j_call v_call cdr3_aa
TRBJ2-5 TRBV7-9 ASSLDLQGMETQY
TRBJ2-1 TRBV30 AWSVLEYNEQF
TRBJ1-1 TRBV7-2 ASSFAQGTEAF
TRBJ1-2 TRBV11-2 ASSLDSQLSHYGYT
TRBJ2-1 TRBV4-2 ASSQVLGASGGFSYNEQF
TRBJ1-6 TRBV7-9 ASSLRGSPLH
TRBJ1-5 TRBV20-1 SAREVRDRGFNQPQH
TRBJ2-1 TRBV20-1 SAERETYNEQF
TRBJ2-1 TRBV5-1 ASSYGGRIGNEQF
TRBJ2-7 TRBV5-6 ASSSGRPGEQY
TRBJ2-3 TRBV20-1 SARAPRTSGDLMTDTQY
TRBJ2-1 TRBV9 ASSVAQVNEQF
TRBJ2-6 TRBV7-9 ASSPRTVLPGANVLT
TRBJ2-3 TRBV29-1 SVEEVTDTQY
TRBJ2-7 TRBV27 ASSLTPVGGRYEQY
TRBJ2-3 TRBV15 ATSRGREQAMTQY
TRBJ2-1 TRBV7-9 ASTLGETPNEQF
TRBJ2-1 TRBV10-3 ATCAGGGMYNEQF
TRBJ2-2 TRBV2 ASREAKITGELF
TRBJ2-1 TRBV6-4 ARGGHLAPPYNEQF
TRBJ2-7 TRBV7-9 ASSFDQYEQY
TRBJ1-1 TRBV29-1 SVVVRATVNTEAF